This entry lists 13 T cell receptor beta chains sequenced from one sample in a study of vaccination and CD4 T cells after COVID-19. For these receptors, no antigen is known. Sequenced with the Oncomine TCR Beta short-read assay was DNA taken from cultured CD4+ T cells. From the PCR reads, TCRdb called clonotypes with MiXCR, one entry per CDR3 protein. Of 25,000 to 30,000 distinct CDR3 sequences in the sample, around 41% were seen once. Time point meaning: late sampling 161 to 241 days after vaccination in a few convalescent patients. The sample's treatment: roughly 11-day PBMC culture with coronavirus spike peptide pools or control peptides (ViraFEST assay). Here the sequenced sample was CD4+ T cells from blood, cultured in vitro, taken about 7 months after SARS-CoV-2 vaccination. The source of these receptors is a human donor who had recovered from COVID-19.

This clonotype occurred a few times. The chain links TRBV20-1 to TRBJ2-1; no clear D gene. CDR3 length: 17 residues. Between the trimmed V and J ends, which lost 3 bases and 6 bases, there was a span of 24 bases. The germline V gene encodes CDR1 DFQATT and CDR2 SNEGSKA (reference sequence). The DNA of the CDR3 is TGCAGTGCTAGTCCCTCTTTACGGGTGTGGGAAGTCAATGAGCAGTTCTTC. As protein: CSASPSLRVWEVNEQFF.

This sequence joins TRBV7-3 and TRBJ2-1; D is unresolved. This CDR3 is built from 13 residues. Germline V gene data show CDR1 as SGHTA and CDR2 as FQGTGA. The V and J ends lost 3 bases and 5 bases respectively, with 8 bases between them. Written as DNA, the CDR3 is TGTGCCAGCAGCTTCTCCCGGAACAATGAGCAGTTCTTC. Protein sequence: CASSFSRNNEQFF.

V is TRBV7-2 and J is TRBJ2-7; D gene uncertain. The CDR3 is 17 residues long. Trimming removed 5 bases at V and 3 bases at J, with 23 bases between. Germline V lookup: CDR1 SGHTA, CDR2 FQGNSA. CDR3 in DNA: TGTGCCAGCAGCGACGACATAAACGGATTTCTTGACTACGAGCAGTACTTC. Amino acid sequence: CASSDDINGFLDYEQYF.

In this sample, this clonotype turned up a few times. The rearrangement joins TRBV24-1 to TRBJ1-5, with D unclear. V dropped 1 base and J dropped 4 bases, with 1 base sitting between them. The CDR3 has 12 amino acids. The germline V gene encodes CDR1 KGHDR and CDR2 SFDVKD. The CDR3 protein is CATSDFNQPQHF. CDR3 DNA sequence: TGTGCCACCAGTGATTTTAATCAGCCCCAGCATTTT.

Relative to its sample, this clonotype is medium-sized. The chain links TRBV20-1 to TRBJ2-1; no firm D call. This CDR3 contains 12 residues. CDR1 and CDR2 from the germline V gene are DFQATT and SNEGSKA (reference sequence). The V end lost 4 bases, the J end lost 7 bases, and 11 bases lay between the germline ends. The CDR3 reads CSAIDTTNEQFF. In DNA, the CDR3 is TGCAGTGCTATAGACACTACTAATGAGCAGTTCTTC.

The chain employs TRBV11-1 and TRBJ2-1; D not resolved. V lost 0 bases and J 2 bases, leaving 14 bases between the germline ends. CDR1 is SGHAT and CDR2 is FQDESV in the germline V gene (reference sequence). This CDR3 is 17 amino acids long. The CDR3 loop reads CASSLASWGRTYNEQFF. The CDR3 DNA reads as TGTGCCAGCAGCTTAGCGTCGTGGGGTCGGACCTACAATGAGCAGTTCTTC.

V gene TRBV18 combines with J gene TRBJ2-4, with D tentatively TRBD1 (6 bases). This CDR3 comprises 13 residues. Trimming took off 5 bases at V and 1 base at J, with 6 bases between the two ends. Germline assignment: CDR1 KGHSH and CDR2 LQKENI. For the CDR3, the DNA is TGTGCCAGCTCAGGACAGGCCAAAAACATTCAGTACTTC. This sequence encodes CASSGQAKNIQYF. The full variable domain, rest sourced from reference TRBV18 and TRBJ2-4, is NAGVMQNPRHLVRRRGQEARLRCSPMKGHSHVYWYRQLPEEGLKFMVYLQKENIIDESGMPKERFSAEFPKEGPSILRIQQVVRGDSAAYFCASSGQAKNIQYFGAGTRLSVL.

V gene TRBV6-5 combines with J gene TRBJ1-1; D uncertain. The CDR3 is 12 amino acids. CDR1 and CDR2 (germline): MNHEY, SVGAGI. Trimming pared 2 bases from V and 9 bases from J, leaving 10 bases between. The CDR3, as DNA: TGTGCCAGCAGTTACGACCGTCCCCAAGCTTTCTTT. Translating gives CASSYDRPQAFF.

This clonotype occurred a few times. The chain combines TRBV5-4 with TRBJ2-7; D is unclear. V dropped 2 bases and J dropped 2 bases, with 8 bases sitting between them. Germline CDR1 and CDR2: SGHNT and YYREEE (reference sequence). This CDR3 is 13 amino acids long. The CDR3 here is CASSLRDPYEQYF. The CDR3 DNA sequence: TGTGCCAGCAGCTTAAGAGATCCCTACGAGCAGTACTTC.

This clonotype was seen a single time. The chain combines TRBV28 with TRBJ1-1, with 7 bases matching TRBD1. V was pared by 6 bases and J by 6 bases, with 10 bases of the junction left unmatched. The CDR3 contains 14 residues. Germline V lookup: CDR1 MDHEN, CDR2 SYDVKM. CDR3 DNA sequence: TGTGCCAGCAGCCTCCGGACAGGATTTGCTGAAGCTTTCTTT. Protein sequence: CASSLRTGFAEAFF.

This chain uses TRBV7-3 with TRBJ2-1, with 7 bases matching TRBD2. CDR1 SGHTA and CDR2 FQGTGA come from the germline V gene. The V and J ends lost 0 bases and 7 bases, in that order; junction bases with no gene match: 6. The CDR3 sequence is 15 residues long. This chain's CDR3 is CASSLTGGSGNEQFF. The CDR3 DNA reads as TGTGCCAGCAGCTTAACTGGCGGGAGCGGGAATGAGCAGTTCTTC.

The chain couples TRBV20-1 to TRBJ1-1, with 8 bases aligning to TRBD1. The V and J ends lost 6 bases and 4 bases, in that order; junction bases with no gene match: 7. The CDR3 sequence is 13 residues long. Germline values: CDR1 DFQATT, CDR2 SNEGSKA (reference sequence). The CDR3 sequence is CSAAAGGLTEAFF. The CDR3 DNA reads as TGCAGTGCAGCGGCAGGGGGCCTCACTGAAGCTTTCTTT.

This clonotype was counted a few times. J is TRBJ2-1 and V is TRBV15, with 7 positions matching TRBD2. The CDR3 loop spans 16 amino acids. V lost 2 bases and J lost 0; bases outside the gene matches: 4. Germline V CDR1 and CDR2: LNHNV, YYDKDF (reference sequence). CDR3 bases: TGTGCCACCAGCAGATACCGCGGGAGCTCCTACAATGAGCAGTTCTTC. The encoded protein is CATSRYRGSSYNEQFF.